This T cell receptor (beta chain) is from a study of CD8+ T cells in alopecia areata (dated by TCRdb to 2017 to 2018). Describing the broader study: Treated patients were enrolled in an open-label pilot trial of oral tofacitinib at 5 to 10 mg twice daily for moderate-to-severe alopecia areata. Tofacitinib was given for 6 to 18 months, followed by 6 months of follow-up off drug to assess delayed response and recurrence. For the treated patients, the SALT score, which quantifies what percentage of scalp surface area is affected, served as the measure of disease severity. The study used high-throughput TCRbeta sequencing to examine T cell clonal expansion in alopecia areata, in both the C3H/HeJ mouse model and human patients. In humans, TCRbeta sequencing was performed on scalp tissue and on sorted CD4+ and CD8+ peripheral blood T cells from healthy controls and from patients with patchy or totalis/universalis alopecia areata. Biopsies were taken from tofacitinib-treated patients at baseline and at 4 and 24 weeks of treatment, and a later scalp biopsy was taken in several of the tofacitinib-treated patients. Scalp clonality was compared among normal scalp (n=4), patchy alopecia areata scalp (n=8), and alopecia totalis/universalis scalp (n=8). RNA was obtained with the PAXgene miRNA kit for fixed scalp, the miRNeasy kit for PBMCs, and the RNeasy kit for mouse skin. TCRbeta CDR3 regions were amplified by immunoSEQ multiplex PCR with 35 Vbeta forward and 13 Jbeta reverse primers. General findings and caveats noted by the study authors: Compared with mice, TCR sequences shared between patients were less clear, possibly partly because of HLA diversity across the patient population. Many expanded lesional clones were found to persist in scalp and blood during tofacitinib treatment, and relapse after treatment cessation may be partly explained by this persistence. Resident alphabeta T cells in normal human skin are also sequenced, complicating scalp TCR repertoire analysis, unlike mouse skin dominated by gammadelta T cells. Because the treated cohort was small and had just a single nonresponder, larger studies are needed to establish links between baseline CD8+ expansion and response. Compared with normal scalp, lesional scalp, particularly in alopecia totalis/universalis, had higher clonality and more expanded CD8+ clones, which suggests antigenic drive. Scalp clonality and the number of expanded CD8+ clones among the top 100 scalp clones were significantly decreased by tofacitinib.

Explained via the paper, the time point label denotes: about 5 months on oral tofacitinib. Sample treatment or condition, as interpreted from the label and publication: oral pan-JAK inhibitor, 5-10 mg twice daily. Peripheral blood and lesional scalp punch biopsies were obtained from patients with alopecia areata. After PBMCs were isolated by density centrifugation and stained for CD3, CD4 and CD8, a FACSAria was used to sort CD4+ and CD8+ T cells. This clone was counted a few times. Its target antigen remains unknown. Nothing much larger sits one base from this clone, and base qualities are not available. The library was produced with the immunoSEQ multiplex PCR assay. For TCR sequencing, RNA was extracted from every sample and reverse transcribed into cDNA to serve as template. SuperScript III was used to make first-strand cDNA, primed with a 2:1 mix of oligo-dT and random hexamers. A synthetic immune receptor repertoire was used to gauge amplification bias, and whatever bias remained was removed computationally. In the original analysis: After raw reads were preprocessed to remove errors, the CDR3 was defined following IMGT conventions as running from the conserved cysteine to phenylalanine. To get clonality, Shannon entropy was normalized by log2 of the number of productive unique TCRs and the result was subtracted from 1. CD4 or CD8 identity of scalp clones was inferred by cross-referencing scalp TCRbeta sequences with sorted blood CD4 and CD8 repertoires. The clones in this table, taken by TCRdb from immuneACCESS, are in-frame only. Not every clone is retained; where verified, under half of the shortfall comes from an unresolved V gene, and the cause of the rest is unknown. V, J and clone size were drawn from that table, and D and trimming were deduced from the DNA. The sample table contains about 190,000 clones; only one count was recorded for around three fifths of them. The ten largest clones represent 10% to 15% of the sample.

The CDR3 goes from the cysteine to the phenylalanine over 15 residues. Solely the CDR3 DNA is kept, with 45 bases framed from the first base. The germline V end is reduced by 0 bases and the J end by 5 bases; junction bases left unmatched: 4. Based on the germline V gene, the CDR1 and CDR2 sequences are MGHDK and SYGVNS. This receptor was taken from a human donor with alopecia areata. Here the sequenced sample was CD8+ T cells sorted from blood, taken at week 24, from a patient treated with tofacitinib. Rearrangement joined TRBV25-1 to TRBJ2-1, with 7 middle bases fitting TRBD1. The CDR3: CASSEYAQGDNEQFF. The DNA reads TGTGCCAGCAGTGAATACGCGCAGGGGGACAATGAGCAGTTCTTC.